The 30 T cell receptor beta chains below come from one sample, sequenced in a study of CXCR3-negative and CXCR3-positive naive CD8 T cells. With UMI labels, 5' RACE was used to prepare the TRB cDNA libraries. TCRdb reworked the 5' RACE reads into one entry per CDR3 protein, no DNA. Its listing shows about 90,000 distinct CDR3 sequences. Sample: naive CXCR3- CD8+ T cells from blood. The subset is: CD45RO-CCR7+CD27+CD95- naive CD8+ T cells lacking CXCR3 (TNR3-). These receptors were collected from a human donor in good health. Some clones in this sample may be carry-over from other donors' samples.

The V and J genes are TRBV20-1 and TRBJ2-7; with no DNA, the TCRdb D assignment of TRBD2 cannot be verified. This CDR3 has 14 residues. Germline CDR1 DFQATT, CDR2 SNEGSKA (reference sequence). Here the CDR3 reads CSARDRVRAYEQYF.

This chain connects TRBV4-1 to TRBJ2-7; the D call from TCRdb, TRBD2, cannot be confirmed without DNA. The CDR3 is made up of 15 amino acids. CDR1 and CDR2 (germline): MGHRA, YSYEKL. This CDR3 is CASSQLDGGIYEQYF.

The chain carries TRBV29-1 and TRBJ2-7; no DNA is available, so the TRBD1 call from TCRdb remains unchecked. The germline CDR1 and CDR2 sequences are SQVTM and ANQGSEA. There are 12 residues in the CDR3. CDR3 amino acids: CSGLDRDYEQYF.

The genes are TRBV12-3 or TRBV12-4 and TRBJ2-5; TCRdb selects TRBD1, and the lack of DNA leaves this call unchecked. This CDR3 comprises 15 residues. The CDR3 loop is CASRPGQGVIETQYF.

V is TRBV27 and J is TRBJ2-2; as DNA is missing, the TRBD1 call by TCRdb cannot be tested. This CDR3 has 15 residues. Germline CDR1 MNHEY, CDR2 SMNVEV (reference sequence). The CDR3 spells CASSSGQFLPGELFF.

The chain combines TRBV29-1 with TRBJ1-2; with no DNA, the TCRdb D assignment of TRBD1 cannot be verified. The CDR3 has 13 residues. Germline V gene lookup returns CDR1 SQVTM and CDR2 ANQGSEA. CDR3: CSAAGILNYGYTF.

The chain employs TRBV21-1 and TRBJ2-1; TCRdb gives TRBD1 as the D gene, but with no DNA this cannot be confirmed. TRBV21-1 is classified as a pseudogene. The CDR3 sequence is 17 residues long. The CDR3 reads CASSKSPDGTGVGEQFF.

J is TRBJ1-1 and V is TRBV19; no DNA is available, so the TRBD1 call from TCRdb remains unchecked. Germline CDR1 is LNHDA and CDR2 is SQIVND (reference sequence). The CDR3 contains 14 residues. CDR3 protein: CASSIGTDSYEAFF.

This chain joins TRBV29-1 and TRBJ2-5; no DNA is available, so the TRBD1 call from TCRdb remains unchecked. Germline V gene sequence: CDR1 SQVTM, CDR2 ANQGSEA. The CDR3 spans 12 residues. The CDR3 reads CSIRDREETQYF.

This chain connects TRBV28 to TRBJ2-1; TCRdb outputs TRBD2, but without DNA this stays unchecked. The CDR3 is 12 amino acids. Germline V CDR1 and CDR2: MDHEN, SYDVKM. CDR3 loop: CASTRAIDEQFF.

The genes are TRBV12-3 or TRBV12-4 and TRBJ1-1; absent DNA, TCRdb's TRBD1 call cannot be checked. The CDR3 has 14 residues. The CDR3 is CASSGGGVNTEAFF.

The rearrangement links TRBV27 to TRBJ2-7; the D gene TCRdb calls, TRBD2, cannot be checked with no DNA. Germline V gene lookup returns CDR1 MNHEY and CDR2 SMNVEV (reference sequence). This CDR3 is built from 13 residues. The CDR3 is CASSSNPAYEQYF.

The V and J genes are TRBV29-1 and TRBJ2-1; TCRdb reports TRBD2, a call that lacks DNA to check it against. Germline V CDR1 and CDR2: SQVTM, ANQGSEA. The CDR3 covers 14 residues. CDR3 protein: CSVEGLAASNEQFF.

The chain uses TRBV6-2 or TRBV6-3 and TRBJ2-7. Germline loops: CDR1 MNHEY, CDR2 SVGEGT. The length of the CDR3 is 14 residues. CDR3 amino acids: CASSYGSFYYEQYF.

The genes are TRBV9 and TRBJ1-1; the D gene TCRdb calls, TRBD1, cannot be checked with no DNA. Germline values: CDR1 SGDLS, CDR2 YYNGEE. The CDR3 is 13 amino acids. CDR3 sequence: CASSAGQHTEAFF.

The chain links TRBV29-1 to TRBJ2-2; the D call from TCRdb, TRBD1, cannot be confirmed without DNA. The CDR3 contains 15 residues. The germline V gene has CDR1 SQVTM and CDR2 ANQGSEA. CDR3 sequence reads: CSVESAGLNTGELFF.

CDR3 protein: CASSLGTSPYEQYF. This chain uses TRBV5-1 with TRBJ2-7; absent DNA, TCRdb's TRBD2 call cannot be checked. The CDR3 loop spans 14 amino acids. Germline values: CDR1 SGHRS, CDR2 YFSETQ.

The chain has TRBV2 and TRBJ2-7; checking the TCRdb D call of TRBD1 is not possible without DNA. CDR3 length equals 15 residues. Germline V gives CDR1 SNHLY, CDR2 FYNNEI. CDR3 loop: CASGHRTGELYEQYF.

The chain's CDR3 is CASRVDGNQPQHF. The chain uses TRBV5-1 and TRBJ1-5. Germline values: CDR1 SGHRS, CDR2 YFSETQ. This CDR3 is 13 amino acids long.

J is TRBJ1-2 and V is TRBV29-1. This CDR3 region has 15 residues. Germline V gives CDR1 SQVTM, CDR2 ANQGSEA. CDR3 loop: CSVEDTWTLNYGYTF.

The CDR3 protein is CASSDLPTSQRRGGTYNEQFF. The chain recombines TRBV25-1 with TRBJ2-1; TCRdb names TRBD2, which stays unverified in the absence of DNA. This CDR3 has 21 amino acids. The germline V gene has CDR1 MGHDK and CDR2 SYGVNS.

V is TRBV7-8 and J is TRBJ2-3; checking the TCRdb D call of TRBD1 is not possible without DNA. Germline CDR1 is SGHVS and CDR2 is FQNEAQ. The CDR3 length is 18 residues. This CDR3 reads CASSLQETGYPSTDTQYF.

The CDR3 protein is CASSPVGTDTQYF. This chain joins TRBV7-9 and TRBJ2-3. This CDR3 is built from 13 residues. Per germline, CDR1 SEHNR and CDR2 FQNEAQ (reference sequence).

The genes are TRBV28 and TRBJ2-7; TCRdb outputs TRBD1, but without DNA this stays unchecked. This CDR3 has 12 residues. The germline CDR1 and CDR2 sequences are MDHEN and SYDVKM. The CDR3 reads CASRDRFYEQYF.

J is TRBJ2-7 and V is TRBV5-6; TCRdb's assignment of TRBD2 cannot be checked, as there is no DNA. Germline V gene lookup returns CDR1 SGHDT and CDR2 YYEEEE. CDR3 length: 16 residues. The CDR3 sequence is CASSLDPSGAYYEQYF.

The CDR3 sequence: CASSPLEGSTEAFF. This sequence joins TRBV11-2 and TRBJ1-1; the D call of TRBD1 rests on TCRdb alone, since no DNA is present to check it. This CDR3 spans 14 amino acids. CDR1 is SGHAT, CDR2 FQNNGV, per germline.

The genes are TRBV7-9 and TRBJ1-4; TCRdb picks TRBD1, but there is no DNA to check that call. Germline-derived CDR1 and CDR2 are SEHNR and FQNEAQ (reference sequence). This CDR3 has 16 residues. This CDR3 is CASSSSTGRYNEKLFF.

The CDR3 loop is CASTGVLTTEAFF. This chain links TRBV6-2 or TRBV6-3 with TRBJ1-1; TCRdb proposes TRBD1, but this gene call is untestable without DNA. Per germline, CDR1 MNHEY and CDR2 SVGEGT. The CDR3 extends over 13 amino acids.

The rearrangement uses TRBV6-2 or TRBV6-3 and TRBJ1-1; the TCRdb call, TRBD1, lacks DNA for checking. CDR3 size: 16 residues. Germline V CDR1 and CDR2: MNHEY, SVGEGT. The CDR3 loop reads CASRTDRGHLWTEAFF.

V is TRBV11-3 and J is TRBJ2-1; there is no DNA to check the TCRdb D call of TRBD1. Germline CDR1 SGHNT, CDR2 YENEEA. There are 16 residues in the CDR3. CDR3 amino acids: CASSSPFGGETNEQFF.